This paragraph reports one T cell receptor beta chain. Its cognate antigen is unknown. Clones were read by immunoSEQ multiplex PCR, and TCRdb kept only the in-frame ones, dropping some. The sample yields 35,000 or so clones, about 64% seen once. The data stem from a study of cytotoxic CD8 clonotypes in ibrutinib-treated CLL. In the study overall: Among patients, some 24 responded partially and 2 completely; some 15 then stayed remitted and some 12 progressed after median around 70 months. Samples yielded averages of hundreds of thousands of productive templates and about 100,000 productive rearrangements.

Broader study findings: Stable or contracted on treatment, public clonotypes were also uncommon.

In germline, CDR1 is MNHNS, CDR2 SASEGT. V dropped 7 bases and J dropped 4 bases, with 13 bases sitting between them. The CDR3 covers 14 residues. The chain uses TRBV6-1 and TRBJ2-2; D is uncertain. The receptor's source is a human donor with chronic lymphocytic leukemia. The sequenced sample was PBMCs, obtained at disease progression, from a patient treated with ibrutinib. CDR3 residues: CASKFGTATGELFF. In nucleotides, the CDR3 is TGTGCCAGCAAATTTGGTACAGCCACCGGGGAGCTGTTTTTT.